This T cell receptor beta chain stems from a study of blood T cells in healthy people across ages. V shed 6 bases, J shed 1 base, and the junction held 15 bases outside the gene matches. The CDR3 totals 19 residues. Germline lookup yields CDR1 MNHNS and CDR2 SASEGT. Points from the study as a whole: Comparison with aged donors showed that long-lived donors had more naive CD4+ cells and higher diversity.

Concerning this clonotype: As yet, its antigen is unknown.

Alongside a J-beta primer mix, a sample-barcoded 5' primer served in a second PCR lasting about 7 to 12 cycles. One entry per CDR3 protein, called by TCRdb with MiXCR from the 5' RACE reads. The sample yields hundreds of thousands of distinct CDR3 sequences, about a fifth seen once. Input material: blood. This TCR was sampled from a man between 65 and 85 years old in good health. The chain links TRBV6-1 to TRBJ2-7; 13 positions agree with TRBD2. In nucleotides, the CDR3 is TGTGCCAGCAGCGAGCGGGACTCAGGACTAGCGGGAGTATCCTACGAGCAGTACTTC. Its translation is CASSERDSGLAGVSYEQYF.